The 8 T cell receptor beta chains presented below share a single source sample, sequenced in a study of regulatory T cells in long-lasting Graves disease. Relying on iRepertoire HTBI primers and Arm-PCR of CDR3 regions, the team built TCR beta libraries. TCRdb independently ran MiXCR on the multiplex PCR reads; one entry per CDR3 protein. The sample includes under 450,000 distinct CDR3 sequences, around 11% of them seen just once. Sample time point: newly diagnosed GD, antithyroid drugs for less than 3 months. PBMC-derived RNA was used for the TCR library. These data also featured in a second study, about T cells in Graves' hyperthyroidism and ophthalmopathy.

The material was peripheral blood mononuclear cells (PBMCs), obtained at new diagnosis, from a patient treated with antithyroid drugs. These receptors originate from a woman younger than 35 with Graves disease.

This clonotype was picked up a small number of times. The chain carries TRBV4-2 and TRBJ2-7; D remains ambiguous. CDR3 length equals 14 residues. Germline V gene lookup returns CDR1 LGHNA and CDR2 YNFKEQ. Deletions cut 1 base from V and 2 bases from J, with 9 bases between. The CDR3 loop is CASSQVHGAYEQYV. CDR3 bases: TGTGCCAGCAGCCAAGTCCATGGGGCCTACGAGCAGTACGTC.

The CDR3 DNA sequence: TGTGCCAGCAGCTTTAAGACAGGGAATAGGTACAATGAGCAGTTCTTC. Its translation is CASSFKTGNRYNEQFF. The rearrangement uses TRBV11-2 and TRBJ2-1, with 7 bases aligning to TRBD1. V was clipped by 3 bases and J by 4 bases; unmatched bases: 9. This CDR3 comprises 16 residues. Germline lookup yields CDR1 SGHAT and CDR2 FQNNGV.

This clonotype was seen a handful of times. J is TRBJ2-1 and V is TRBV5-5, with TRBD1 matching over 7 bases. Germline assignment: CDR1 SGHKS and CDR2 YYEKEE (reference sequence). The CDR3 extends over 14 amino acids. V dropped 2 bases and J dropped 7; count of bases not matched to a gene: 6. The CDR3 here is CASSFGQVGNEQFF. In DNA form, the CDR3 reads TGTGCCAGCAGCTTTGGACAGGTAGGGAATGAGCAGTTCTTC.

This clonotype has only a few counts. The rearrangement joins TRBV12-3 or TRBV12-4 to TRBJ2-2, with TRBD1 matching over 8 bases. CDR3 length equals 16 residues. The V and J ends lost 3 bases and 4 bases, in that order; junction bases with no gene match: 7. The CDR3 here is CASSFPKDRATGELFF. The CDR3 DNA sequence: TGTGCCAGCAGTTTCCCTAAGGACAGGGCCACCGGGGAGCTGTTTTTT.

This clonotype showed up many times. This chain connects TRBV7-2 to TRBJ2-3; 13 bases map to TRBD2. V dropped 5 bases and J dropped 6; count of bases not matched to a gene: 8. The CDR3 spans 16 residues. The V gene's germline CDR1 is SGHTA and CDR2 FQGNSA. The CDR3 nucleotides read TGTGCCAGCAGCAGCCGACTAGCGGGGGGAATGGATACGCAGTATTTT. Translation: CASSSRLAGGMDTQYF.

The genes are TRBV20-1 and TRBJ2-5; 15 bases are a match to TRBD2. CDR1 is DFQATT, CDR2 SNEGSKA, per germline (reference sequence). J was trimmed by 5 bases and V by 1 base; bases with no gene match: 14. This CDR3 is 19 amino acids long. The CDR3 bases are TGCAGTGCTAGAGCCCGAGGACTAGCGGGGGGGAAGTTCATCGAGACCCAGTACTTC. It codes for CSARARGLAGGKFIETQYF.

This clonotype was counted many times. The chain couples TRBV28 to TRBJ2-7; 11 positions agree with TRBD2. This CDR3 is 17 amino acids long. Germline lookup yields CDR1 MDHEN and CDR2 SYDVKM. The junction had 7 bases not matched to a gene; V was cut back by 2 bases and J by 1 base. The CDR3 is CASSLGLAGGVSYEQYF. CDR3 sequence (DNA): TGTGCCAGCAGTTTAGGCCTAGCGGGAGGTGTTTCCTACGAGCAGTACTTC.

This clonotype was counted between two and nine times. The chain couples TRBV19 to TRBJ2-1; a possible D gene is TRBD2 (6 bases). Trimming took 10 bases from V and 2 from J, leaving 15 bases between them. The CDR3 totals 14 residues. Germline lookup yields CDR1 LNHDA and CDR2 SQIVND (reference sequence). The CDR3: CATMRGVTYNEQFF. The CDR3, as DNA: TGTGCCACTATGCGGGGCGTCACCTACAATGAGCAGTTCTTC.